The 2 T cell receptor beta chains listed next were all sequenced from one sample in a study of early T cells in non-severe SARS-CoV-2 infection. TCRdb re-called the 5' RACE reads through MiXCR, storing one row per CDR3 protein. The sample lists about 20,000 distinct CDR3 sequences; around 6% were seen once. The material sequenced was whole blood, taken at baseline. The origin of the receptors is an adult who was a healthcare worker with PCR-confirmed SARS-CoV-2 infection or an uninfected control (not recorded which).

This clonotype showed up many times. The CDR3 nucleotides read TGTGCCAGCAGCGCCCTCGTCCTCTCTGGGGCCAACGTCCTGACTTTC. This sequence encodes CASSALVLSGANVLTF. The J gene is TRBJ2-6, the V gene TRBV9; D call uncertain. The CDR3 runs 16 residues. CDR1 and CDR2 from the germline V gene are SGDLS and YYNGEE. The V and J ends lost 3 bases and 0 bases respectively, with 10 bases between them.

In its sample, this clonotype was seen a few times. The chain recombines TRBV27 with TRBJ1-2; 7 nucleotides agree with TRBD1. The germline gives CDR1 MNHEY, CDR2 SMNVEV (reference sequence). The V and J ends lost 3 bases and 4 bases, in that order; junction bases with no gene match: 14. This CDR3 has 17 amino acids. The CDR3 loop is CASSFNVQGISPYGYTF. CDR3 DNA: TGTGCCAGCAGTTTCAATGTACAGGGGATCTCCCCCTATGGCTACACCTTC.